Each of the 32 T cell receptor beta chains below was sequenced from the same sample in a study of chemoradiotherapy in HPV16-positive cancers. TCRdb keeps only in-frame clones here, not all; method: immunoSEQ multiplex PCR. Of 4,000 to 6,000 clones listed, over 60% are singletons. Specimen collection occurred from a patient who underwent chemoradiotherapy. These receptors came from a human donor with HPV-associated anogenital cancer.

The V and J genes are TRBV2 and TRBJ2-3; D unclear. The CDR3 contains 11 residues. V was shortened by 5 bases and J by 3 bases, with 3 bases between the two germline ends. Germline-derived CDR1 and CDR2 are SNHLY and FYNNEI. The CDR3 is CASSWTDTQYF. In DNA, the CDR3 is TGTGCCAGCAGTTGGACAGATACGCAGTATTTT.

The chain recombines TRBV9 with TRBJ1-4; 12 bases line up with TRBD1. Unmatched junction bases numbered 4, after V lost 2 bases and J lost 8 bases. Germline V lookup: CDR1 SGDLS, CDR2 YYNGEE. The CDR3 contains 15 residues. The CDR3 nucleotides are TGTGCCAGCAGCGTTGGGACAGGGGGCGGAGAAAAACTGTTTTTT. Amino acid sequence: CASSVGTGGGEKLFF.

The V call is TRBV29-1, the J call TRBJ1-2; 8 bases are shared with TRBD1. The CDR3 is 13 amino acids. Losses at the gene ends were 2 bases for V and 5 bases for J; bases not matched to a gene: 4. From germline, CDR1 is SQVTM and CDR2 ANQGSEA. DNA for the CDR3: TGCAGCGTTGAAACACACAGGGGGTATGGCTACACCTTC. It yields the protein CSVETHRGYGYTF.

CDR3 sequence (DNA): TGTGCCAGCAGTTTGGTGGGGATACTTTCCACAGATACGCAGTATTTT. Translated, it gives CASSLVGILSTDTQYF. V gene TRBV27 combines with J gene TRBJ2-3, with D unclear. V was pared by 3 bases and J by 2 bases, with 15 bases between. This CDR3 has 16 amino acids. Per germline, CDR1 MNHEY and CDR2 SMNVEV (reference sequence).

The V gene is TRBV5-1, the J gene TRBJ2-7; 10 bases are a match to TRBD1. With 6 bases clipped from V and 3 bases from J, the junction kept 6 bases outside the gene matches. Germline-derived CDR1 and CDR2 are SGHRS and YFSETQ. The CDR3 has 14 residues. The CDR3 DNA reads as TGCGCCAGCATGGCAGGGACAGGGGTCTACGAGCAGTACTTC. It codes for CASMAGTGVYEQYF.

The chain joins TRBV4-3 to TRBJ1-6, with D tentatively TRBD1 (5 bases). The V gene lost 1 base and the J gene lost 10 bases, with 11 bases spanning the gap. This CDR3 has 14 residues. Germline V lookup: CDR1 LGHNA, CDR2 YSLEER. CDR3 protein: CASSQGGDGSPLHF. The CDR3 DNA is TGCGCCAGCAGCCAAGGAGGGGACGGATCACCCCTCCACTTT.

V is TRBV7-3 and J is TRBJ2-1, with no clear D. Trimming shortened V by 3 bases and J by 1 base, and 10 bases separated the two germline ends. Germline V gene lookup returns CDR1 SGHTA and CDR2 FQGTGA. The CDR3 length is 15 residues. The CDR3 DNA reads TGTGCCAGCAGCTTGAACGCTATTTCCTACAATGAGCAGTTCTTC. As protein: CASSLNAISYNEQFF.

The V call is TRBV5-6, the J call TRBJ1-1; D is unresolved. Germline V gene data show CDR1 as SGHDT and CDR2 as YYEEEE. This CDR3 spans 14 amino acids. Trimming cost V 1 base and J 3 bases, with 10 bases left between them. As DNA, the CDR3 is TGTGCCAGCAGCTTGATAGGGTCGGACACTGAAGCTTTCTTT. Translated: CASSLIGSDTEAFF.

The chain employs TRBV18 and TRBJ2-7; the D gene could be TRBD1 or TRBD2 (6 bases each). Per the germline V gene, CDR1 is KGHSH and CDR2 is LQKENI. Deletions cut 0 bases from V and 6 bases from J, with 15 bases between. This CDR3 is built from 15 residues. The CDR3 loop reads CASSPPSSGAGEQYF. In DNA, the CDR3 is TGTGCCAGCTCACCACCGTCCTCGGGGGCGGGCGAGCAGTACTTC.

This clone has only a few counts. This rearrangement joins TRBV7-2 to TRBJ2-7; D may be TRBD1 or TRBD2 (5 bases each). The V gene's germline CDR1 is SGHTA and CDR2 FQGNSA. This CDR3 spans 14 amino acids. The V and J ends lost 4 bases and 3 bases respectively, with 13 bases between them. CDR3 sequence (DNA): TGTGCCAGCAGCTCCCTCCTGGGGGTCTACGAGCAGTACTTC. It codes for CASSSLLGVYEQYF. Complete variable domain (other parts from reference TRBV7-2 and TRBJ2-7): GAGVSQSPSNKVTEKGKDVELRCDPISGHTALYWYRQSLGQGLEFLIYFQGNSAPDKSGLPSDRFSAERTGGSVSTLTIQRTQQEDSAVYLCASSSLLGVYEQYFGPGTRLTVT.

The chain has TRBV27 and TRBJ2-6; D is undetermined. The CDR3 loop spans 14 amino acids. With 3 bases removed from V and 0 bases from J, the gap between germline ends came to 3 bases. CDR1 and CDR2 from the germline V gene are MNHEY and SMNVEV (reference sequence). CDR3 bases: TGTGCCAGCAGTTTCAGCTCTGGGGCCAACGTCCTGACTTTC. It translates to CASSFSSGANVLTF.

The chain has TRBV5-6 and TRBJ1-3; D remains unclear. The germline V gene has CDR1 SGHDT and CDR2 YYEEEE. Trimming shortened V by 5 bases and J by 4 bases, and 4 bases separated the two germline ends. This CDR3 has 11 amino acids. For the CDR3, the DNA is TGTGCCAGCAGTTTCGGAAACACCATATATTTT. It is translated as CASSFGNTIYF.

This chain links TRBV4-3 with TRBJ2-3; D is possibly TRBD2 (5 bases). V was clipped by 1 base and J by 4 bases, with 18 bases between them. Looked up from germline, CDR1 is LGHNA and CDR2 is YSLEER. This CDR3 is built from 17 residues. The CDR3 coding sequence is TGCGCCAGCAGCCAAGGGTCCGGACTCACCACGGCAGATACGCAGTATTTT. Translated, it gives CASSQGSGLTTADTQYF.

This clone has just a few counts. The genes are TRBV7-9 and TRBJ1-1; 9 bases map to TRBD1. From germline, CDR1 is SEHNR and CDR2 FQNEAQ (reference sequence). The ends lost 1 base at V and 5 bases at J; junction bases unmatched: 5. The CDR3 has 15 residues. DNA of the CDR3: TGTGCCAGCAGCTTAGTACAGGGGGCGAGAACTGAAGCTTTCTTT. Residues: CASSLVQGARTEAFF.

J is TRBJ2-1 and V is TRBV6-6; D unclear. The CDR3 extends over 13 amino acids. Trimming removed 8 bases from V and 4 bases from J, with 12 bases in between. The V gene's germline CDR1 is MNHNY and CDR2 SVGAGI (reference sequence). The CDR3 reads CASGPPGYNEQFF. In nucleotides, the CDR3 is TGTGCCAGCGGCCCCCCCGGGTACAATGAGCAGTTCTTC.

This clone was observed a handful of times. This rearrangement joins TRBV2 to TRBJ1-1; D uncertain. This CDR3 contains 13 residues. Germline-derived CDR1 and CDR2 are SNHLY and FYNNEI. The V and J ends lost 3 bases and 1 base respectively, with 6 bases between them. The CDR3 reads CASSELENTEAFF. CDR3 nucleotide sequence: TGTGCCAGCAGTGAGTTAGAGAACACTGAAGCTTTCTTT.

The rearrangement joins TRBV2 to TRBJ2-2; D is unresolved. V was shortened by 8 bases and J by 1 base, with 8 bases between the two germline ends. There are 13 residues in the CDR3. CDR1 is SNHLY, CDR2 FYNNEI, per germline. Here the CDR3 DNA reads TGTGCCAGCTGGGCCGAGAACACCGGGGAGCTGTTTTTT. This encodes CASWAENTGELFF.

This CDR3 reads CASSRLAGGPYNEQFF. CDR3 DNA sequence: TGCGCCAGCAGCAGACTAGCGGGAGGGCCTTACAATGAGCAGTTCTTC. This sequence joins TRBV5-1 and TRBJ2-1; TRBD2 matches at 14 bases. The CDR3 extends over 16 amino acids. J gave up 4 bases and V 4 bases, and 4 bases lay outside the gene matches. CDR1 SGHRS and CDR2 YFSETQ come from the germline V gene.

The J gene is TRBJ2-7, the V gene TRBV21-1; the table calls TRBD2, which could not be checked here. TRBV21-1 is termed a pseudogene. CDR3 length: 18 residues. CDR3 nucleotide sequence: TGTGCCAGCAGCCAGATCCCCCCGCCGGGAGGGTGTTCCTACGAGCAGTACTTC. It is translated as CASSQIPPPGGCSYEQYF.

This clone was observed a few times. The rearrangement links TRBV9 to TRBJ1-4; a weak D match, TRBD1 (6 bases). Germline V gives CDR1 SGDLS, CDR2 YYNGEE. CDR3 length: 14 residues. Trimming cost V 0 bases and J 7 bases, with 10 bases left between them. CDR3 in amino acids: CASSVEQGGEKLFF. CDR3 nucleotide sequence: TGTGCCAGCAGCGTAGAACAGGGTGGTGAAAAACTGTTTTTT.

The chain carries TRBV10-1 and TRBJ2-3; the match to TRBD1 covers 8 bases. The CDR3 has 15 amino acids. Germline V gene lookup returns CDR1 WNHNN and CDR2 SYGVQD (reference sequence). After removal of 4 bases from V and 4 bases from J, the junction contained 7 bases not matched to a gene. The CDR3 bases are TGCGCCAGCAGTGTTGGACAGGGTGGACCAGATACGCAGTATTTT. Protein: CASSVGQGGPDTQYF.

CDR3 sequence (DNA): TGTGCCAGCAGTGCTTCGACACTTGCCCTCTATGGCTACACCTTC. Residues: CASSASTLALYGYTF. The chain employs TRBV6-1 and TRBJ1-2; D not certain. Germline V gene data show CDR1 as MNHNS and CDR2 as SASEGT. This CDR3 is 15 amino acids long. V shed 4 bases and J shed 4 bases, with 16 bases lying between them.

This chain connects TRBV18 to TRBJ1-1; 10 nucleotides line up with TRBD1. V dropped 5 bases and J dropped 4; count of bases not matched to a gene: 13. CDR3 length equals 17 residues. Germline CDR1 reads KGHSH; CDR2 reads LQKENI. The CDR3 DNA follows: TGTGCCAGCTCAAGCACCGGGACAGGGGATCTTGGCACTGAAGCTTTCTTT. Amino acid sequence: CASSSTGTGDLGTEAFF.

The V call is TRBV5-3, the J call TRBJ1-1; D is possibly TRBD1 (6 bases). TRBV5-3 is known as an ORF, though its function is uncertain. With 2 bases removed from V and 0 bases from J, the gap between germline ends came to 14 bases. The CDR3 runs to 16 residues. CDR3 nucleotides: TGTGCCAGAAGCTTAGGGTCGGGGGCCTTGAACACTGAAGCTTTCTTT. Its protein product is CARSLGSGALNTEAFF.

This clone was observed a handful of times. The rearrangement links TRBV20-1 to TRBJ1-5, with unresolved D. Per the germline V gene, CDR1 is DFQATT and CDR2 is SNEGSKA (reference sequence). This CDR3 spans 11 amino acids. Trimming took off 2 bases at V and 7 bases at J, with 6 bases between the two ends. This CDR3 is CSARLGQPQHF. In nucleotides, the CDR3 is TGCAGTGCTAGACTGGGCCAGCCCCAGCATTTT.

In DNA, the CDR3 is TGCGCCAGCAGGCGGGACCAACGAACCACCACAGATACGCAGTATTTT. This codes for CASRRDQRTTTDTQYF. This chain uses TRBV5-1 with TRBJ2-3, with D possibly matching TRBD2 (6 bases). Germline V CDR1 and CDR2: SGHRS, YFSETQ. V was shortened by 5 bases and J by 2 bases, with 18 bases between the two germline ends. The CDR3 loop spans 16 amino acids.

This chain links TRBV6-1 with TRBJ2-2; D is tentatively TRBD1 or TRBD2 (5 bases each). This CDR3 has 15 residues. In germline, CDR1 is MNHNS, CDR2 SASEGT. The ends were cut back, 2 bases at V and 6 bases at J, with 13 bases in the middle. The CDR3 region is CASSERAGSPGELFF. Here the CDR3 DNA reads TGTGCCAGCAGTGAAAGGGCAGGGAGCCCCGGGGAGCTGTTTTTT.

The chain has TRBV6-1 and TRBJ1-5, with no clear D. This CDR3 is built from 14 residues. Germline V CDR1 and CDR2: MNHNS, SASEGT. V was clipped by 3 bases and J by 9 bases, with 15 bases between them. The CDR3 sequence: CASSEGLVASPQHF. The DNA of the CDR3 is TGTGCCAGCAGTGAGGGCCTTGTAGCCTCGCCCCAGCATTTT.

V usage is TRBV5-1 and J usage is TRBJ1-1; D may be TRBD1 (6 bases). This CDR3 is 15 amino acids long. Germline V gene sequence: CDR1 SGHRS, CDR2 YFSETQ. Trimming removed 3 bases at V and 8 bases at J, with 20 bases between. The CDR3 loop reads CASSSGGEGGVEAFF. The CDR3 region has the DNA TGCGCCAGCAGCTCCGGAGGGGAGGGGGGTGTAGAAGCTTTCTTT.

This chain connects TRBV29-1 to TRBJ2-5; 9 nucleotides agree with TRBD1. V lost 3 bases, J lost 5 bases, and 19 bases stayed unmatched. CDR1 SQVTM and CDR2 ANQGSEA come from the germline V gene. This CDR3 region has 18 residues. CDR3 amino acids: CSVEDISWAQGARETQYF. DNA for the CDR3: TGCAGCGTTGAGGACATCTCTTGGGCACAGGGGGCGCGGGAGACCCAGTACTTC. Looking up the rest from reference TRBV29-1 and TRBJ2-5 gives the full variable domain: SAVISQKPSRDICQRGTSLTIQCQVDSQVTMMFWYRQQPGQSLTLIATANQGSEATYESGFVIDKFPISRPNLTFSTLTVSNMSPEDSSIYLCSVEDISWAQGARETQYFGPGTRLLVL.

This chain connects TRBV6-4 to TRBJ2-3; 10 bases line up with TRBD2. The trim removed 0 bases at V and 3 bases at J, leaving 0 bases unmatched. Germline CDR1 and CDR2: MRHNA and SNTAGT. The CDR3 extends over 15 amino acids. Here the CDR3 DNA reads TGTGCCAGCAGTGACTCTAGCGGGGGGACAGATACGCAGTATTTT. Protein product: CASSDSSGGTDTQYF.

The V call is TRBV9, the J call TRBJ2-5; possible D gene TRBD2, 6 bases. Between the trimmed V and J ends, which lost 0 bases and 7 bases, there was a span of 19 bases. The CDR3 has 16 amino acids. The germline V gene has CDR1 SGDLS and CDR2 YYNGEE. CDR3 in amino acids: CASSVADGRAGGTQYF. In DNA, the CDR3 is TGTGCCAGCAGCGTAGCCGATGGACGAGCCGGGGGGACCCAGTACTTC.